A selection of T cell receptor beta chains follows, all from one sample in a study of control samples from healthy donors and cancer patients. Here immunoSEQ multiplex PCR was the method, and the copy in TCRdb shows in-frame clones only, minus some. The profile shows some 130,000 clones, over 85% of them singletons. Sequences were obtained from blood. The origin of the receptors is a man between 25 and 39 years old in good health. CDR3s include the opening cysteine and the closing phenylalanine or tryptophan. A D gene is named only where the DNA matches it firmly. Rows give clone size only sometimes, using once, few, many, or a class for an expanded clone.

TRBJ2-7,NA,13,TRBV25-1,NA,TGTGCCAGCAGTGAACGGGACTCCTACGAGCAGTACTTC,CASSERDSYEQYF
TRBJ2-1,TRBD2,15,TRBV3-1/TRBV3-2,once,TGTGCCAGCAGCCAAGTGATCCTAGCGGGCAATGAGCAGTTCTTC,CASSQVILAGNEQFF
TRBJ1-2,TRBD1,14,TRBV6-5,NA,TGTGCCAGCAGTTCTGGTACAGGGGCTGGCGGCTACACCTTC,CASSSGTGAGGYTF
TRBJ1-5,NA,17,TRBV21-1,NA,TGTGCCAGCAGATCAGGGGGGGGGCAGAGTAGCAATCAGCCCCAGCATTTT,CASRSGGGQSSNQPQHF
TRBJ1-6,NA,14,TRBV19,NA,TGTGCCAGTAGTTATCGCTCCTATAATTCACCCCTCCACTTT,CASSYRSYNSPLHF
TRBJ1-2,NA,14,TRBV5-1,once,TGCGCCAGCAGTGTTGAAGGGGGGTACTATGGCTACACCTTC,CASSVEGGYYGYTF
TRBJ1-2,TRBD1,14,TRBV5-4,NA,TGTGCCAGCAGCACCAGGGACAGGGGGCTTGGCTACACCTTC,CASSTRDRGLGYTF
TRBJ1-1,NA,11,TRBV20-1,NA,TGCAGTGCTAGTGGGAGCACTGAAGCTTTCTTT,CSASGSTEAFF
TRBJ2-1,NA,15,TRBV10-2,NA,TGCGCCAGCAGTGAGGAGGGACTCGATTCGAATGAGCAGTTCTTC,CASSEEGLDSNEQFF
TRBJ1-2,TRBD1,15,TRBV6-1,NA,TGTGCCAGCAGTGACCGACAGGGGGCCGAGTATGGCTACACCTTC,CASSDRQGAEYGYTF
TRBJ1-4,NA,13,TRBV30,NA,TGTGCATTCCGGGGGGGAACTAATGAAAAACTGTTTTTT,CAFRGGTNEKLFF
TRBJ2-7,TRBD1,13,TRBV2,NA,TGTGCCAGCCACACAGGGGGAGGTTACGAGCAGTACTTC,CASHTGGGYEQYF
TRBJ1-1,TRBD1,16,TRBV11-2,NA,TGTGCCAGCAGCTTAGGACAGGGAAGATTGAACACTGAAGCTTTCTTT,CASSLGQGRLNTEAFF
TRBJ1-3,NA,16,TRBV5-6,NA,TGTGCCAGCAGCCTGGCAGGCTACCCGGGGGGAAACACCATATATTTT,CASSLAGYPGGNTIYF
TRBJ2-3,TRBD1,15,TRBV6-1,NA,TGTGCCAGCAGTGATATACAGGGGGCCGCAGATACGCAGTATTTT,CASSDIQGAADTQYF
TRBJ2-7,TRBD1,16,TRBV7-2,few,TGTGCCAGCAGCTTAAGCGACAGGGGGAAATCCTACGAGCAGTACTTC,CASSLSDRGKSYEQYF
TRBJ2-3,TRBD2,18,TRBV18,NA,TGTGCCAGCTCACTGACCCTTGGGACTAGCGGTGTAGCAGATACGCAGTATTTT,CASSLTLGTSGVADTQYF
TRBJ2-7,NA,13,TRBV7-9,NA,TGTGCCAGCAGCTCGGGCTGGCTCTACGAGCAGTACTTC,CASSSGWLYEQYF
TRBJ1-2,TRBD1,22,TRBV13,NA,TGTGCCAGCAGCTTAGGTGGCCAGACAGACAGGGAGGCTTCCAGTGGCAACTATGGCTACACCTTC,CASSLGGQTDREASSGNYGYTF
TRBJ1-4,TRBD1,14,TRBV28,NA,TGTGCCAGCAATACACAGGGGGTTAATGAAAAACTGTTTTTT,CASNTQGVNEKLFF
TRBJ2-1,TRBD2,14,TRBV29-1,NA,TGCAGCGTTGGCGGGAGATCCCCCTACAATGAGCAGTTCTTC,CSVGGRSPYNEQFF
TRBJ1-5,NA,14,TRBV2,NA,TGTGCCAGCAGTGACGTGAATAGTGGGCAGCCCCAGCATTTT,CASSDVNSGQPQHF
TRBJ1-1,TRBD1,14,TRBV2,NA,TGTGCCAGCATAACAGACAGGGATCGGACTGAAGCTTTCTTT,CASITDRDRTEAFF
TRBJ1-1,NA,16,TRBV28,NA,TGTGCCAGCAGTCCCGTAGCAGGGGTTTCTTCGACTGAAGCTTTCTTT,CASSPVAGVSSTEAFF
TRBJ1-1,NA,15,TRBV28,NA,TGTGCCAGCAGTGCCTACCCCGGGGGGGACACTGAAGCTTTCTTT,CASSAYPGGDTEAFF
TRBJ1-5,NA,14,TRBV6-2/TRBV6-3,NA,TGTGCCAGCAGTGACGGCCATAGCAATCAGCCCCAGCATTTT,CASSDGHSNQPQHF
TRBJ2-7,NA,14,TRBV2,NA,TGTGCCAGCATTCCTCCCGGTGGCAGTAACGAGCAGTACTTC,CASIPPGGSNEQYF
TRBJ1-1,NA,13,TRBV11-2,NA,TGTGCCAGCAGCTTAGACGGCGGGCCTGAAGCTTTCTTT,CASSLDGGPEAFF
TRBJ2-7,TRBD2,16,TRBV27,NA,TGTGCCAGCAGTTCGCCTAGGGGCAGCGGGAGGATCGAGCAGTACTTC,CASSSPRGSGRIEQYF
TRBJ1-1,NA,13,TRBV11-2,NA,TGTGCCAGCAGGTTACAGGGAGGCACTGAAGCTTTCTTT,CASRLQGGTEAFF
TRBJ1-1,NA,13,TRBV7-8,NA,TGTGCCAGCAGCTTAGTAGTAAACACTGAAGCTTTCTTT,CASSLVVNTEAFF
TRBJ2-4,NA,13,TRBV19,once,TGTGCCAGTAGTGTTTTAGCCAAAAACATTCAGTACTTC,CASSVLAKNIQYF
TRBJ1-2,NA,12,TRBV6-1,NA,TGTGCCAGCAGTTCCCTACTGTATGGCTACACCTTC,CASSSLLYGYTF
TRBJ2-5,NA,16,TRBV7-3,NA,TGTGCCAGCAGCTTAACGTCACAGGGCCGAGGGGGGACCCAGTACTTC,CASSLTSQGRGGTQYF
TRBJ1-2,NA,16,TRBV7-8,NA,TGTGCCAGCAGCGTACGATGGGACAACACTAACTATGGCTACACCTTC,CASSVRWDNTNYGYTF
TRBJ2-7,NA,11,TRBV6-5,NA,TGTGCCAGCATCTTCGTCTACGAGCAGTACTTC,CASIFVYEQYF
TRBJ1-3,NA,14,TRBV28,few,TGTGCCAGCACCCCCATCGGGAGGGGAAACACCATATATTTT,CASTPIGRGNTIYF
TRBJ1-5,NA,13,TRBV19,NA,TGTGCCAGTAGTATAGTAGGGGATCAGCCCCAGCATTTT,CASSIVGDQPQHF
TRBJ2-1,NA,13,TRBV29-1,NA,TGCAGCGTTGGTAGCGATTCCTACAATGAGCAGTTCTTC,CSVGSDSYNEQFF
TRBJ1-2,TRBD1,12,TRBV10-2,NA,TGCGCCAGCAGTCCGACAGGGCTCGGCTACACCTTC,CASSPTGLGYTF
TRBJ2-1,TRBD2,13,TRBV6-4,NA,TGTGCCAGCAGTGAAGGGACTAACAATGAGCAGTTCTTC,CASSEGTNNEQFF
TRBJ1-1,NA,14,TRBV7-9,NA,TGTGCCAGCAGCCCGTCGAATCGTGTAGGGGGAGCTTTCTTT,CASSPSNRVGGAFF
TRBJ2-3,NA,14,TRBV6-2/TRBV6-3,NA,TGTGCCAGCAGCCCCGTCGGCCCCACAGATACGCAGTATTTT,CASSPVGPTDTQYF
TRBJ1-1,NA,11,TRBV11-2,NA,TGTGCCAGCAGCTTAGACAGGGAGGCTTTCTTT,CASSLDREAFF
TRBJ1-1,NA,12,TRBV30,few,TGTGCCTGGGGAACAGCAAGGACTGAAGCTTTCTTT,CAWGTARTEAFF
TRBJ2-2,TRBD1,16,TRBV6-4,NA,TGTGCCAGCAGCGCAACCGGGACAGAGAACACCGGGGAGCTGTTTTTT,CASSATGTENTGELFF
TRBJ1-2,NA,14,TRBV5-5,NA,TGTGCCAGCAGCCCTCAGGGAGGGCCCTATGGCTACACCTTC,CASSPQGGPYGYTF
TRBJ2-5,NA,14,TRBV6-5,NA,TGTGCCAGCGGGGATCGACGGTACCAAGAGACCCAGTACTTC,CASGDRRYQETQYF
TRBJ2-6,NA,18,TRBV11-2,NA,TGTGCCAGCAGCTTAAGGTCTCACGGGAGCTCTGGGGCCAACGTCCTGACTTTC,CASSLRSHGSSGANVLTF
TRBJ1-1,NA,14,TRBV4-3,NA,TGCGCCAGCAGCCACAGCCGGGGGAACACTGAAGCTTTCTTT,CASSHSRGNTEAFF
TRBJ2-7,TRBD1,16,TRBV27,NA,TGTGCCAGCATGGGTCCGGGACAGAGCTACTCCTACGAGCAGTACTTC,CASMGPGQSYSYEQYF
TRBJ2-7,NA,16,TRBV12-5,once,TGTGCTAGTGGTTTACTCGTCCTCGGGCAGACGAACGAGCAGTACTTC,CASGLLVLGQTNEQYF
TRBJ2-1,NA,18,TRBV9,once,TGTGCCAGCAGCGAGGGCCTCGGTTGGGTAAGCTCCTACAATGAGCAGTTCTTC,CASSEGLGWVSSYNEQFF